The T cell receptor (beta chain) under discussion was sequenced for a study of cytomegalovirus exposure and HLA in healthy donors. General observations from the study: Confirmation in vitro established that a few CMV-associated chains were specific for CMV antigens. The TCR clusters that emerged in the first cohort tended, a later analysis found, to co-occur in the 110 or so validation repertoires. Among TCR sequences, most were rare, though some public TCRs appeared in many donors. Cytomegalovirus association was assigned to 150 to 200 TCR beta chains.

Note on this clone: What it binds is unknown.

The CDR3 is 15 amino acids. The germline V gene has CDR1 SGHTA and CDR2 FQGNSA. V dropped 8 bases and J dropped 1 base, with 18 bases sitting between them. Profiled with immunoSEQ multiplex PCR; TCRdb holds only in-frame clones, not every one. The repertoire holds approximately 82,000 clones, with 90% to 95% as singletons. The J gene is TRBJ2-7, the V gene TRBV7-2; possible D gene TRBD2, 6 bases. Source material: PBMCs. This receptor was obtained from a woman between 18 and 30 years old in good health and CMV-seronegative. The CDR3 sequence is CASRRGTGGSYEQYF. The CDR3 bases are TGTGCCAGCCGCCGGGGGACTGGAGGGTCCTACGAGCAGTACTTC.